A single sample is the source of the 26 T cell receptor beta chains below, sequenced in a study of blood T cell repertoires in COVID-19. Assay: immunoSEQ multiplex PCR; the TCRdb copy retains only in-frame clones and omits some. The sample yields 180,000 or so clones, about 89% seen once. The sample consisted of PBMCs or T cells enriched from blood (not recorded which). Receptors originate from a woman aged 18-29 years who had recovered from COVID-19.

This rearrangement joins TRBV6-5 to TRBJ2-7; 7 bases are shared with TRBD2. The CDR3 extends over 15 amino acids. The V gene's germline CDR1 is MNHEY and CDR2 SVGAGI. V shed 8 bases and J 1 base; nucleotides not matched to a gene: 11. The CDR3 sequence is CASCAVAGVSYEQYF. CDR3 sequence (DNA): TGTGCCAGCTGCGCCGTTGCGGGGGTATCCTACGAGCAGTACTTC.

V usage is TRBV12-2 and J usage is TRBJ1-5. TRBV12-2 has pseudogene status. The CDR3 runs 16 residues. CDR3 amino acids: CASRLDVWGVWQPQHF. CDR3 coding DNA: TGTGCAAGTCGCTTAGATGTCTGGGGGGTTTGGCAGCCCCAGCATTTT.

This chain links TRBV29-1 with TRBJ1-1; tentatively, D is TRBD1 (5 bases). The V and J ends lost 4 bases and 4 bases respectively, with 19 bases between them. Germline loops: CDR1 SQVTM, CDR2 ANQGSEA. The CDR3 consists of 15 residues. Here the CDR3 reads CSVVRTRDRGTEAFF. Here the CDR3 DNA reads TGCAGCGTTGTGCGTACCAGGGATAGGGGCACTGAAGCTTTCTTT.

J is TRBJ2-2 and V is TRBV4-1; D not certain. From germline, CDR1 is MGHRA and CDR2 YSYEKL. V gave up 4 bases and J gave up 7 bases, with 10 bases separating them. The CDR3 totals 13 residues. CDR3 bases: TGCGCCAGCAGCCTCCGCGGTGACGGGGAGCTGTTTTTT. This sequence encodes CASSLRGDGELFF.

The chain uses TRBV27 and TRBJ2-7, with D perhaps TRBD2 (5 bases). Trimming shortened V by 2 bases and J by 5 bases, and 16 bases separated the two germline ends. The CDR3 spans 15 residues. CDR1 is MNHEY and CDR2 is SMNVEV in the germline V gene (reference sequence). The CDR3 nucleotides read TGTGCCAGCAGTTTAGGTTATCGAGGGAAAAACGAGCAGTACTTC. Its protein product is CASSLGYRGKNEQYF.

The V and J genes are TRBV7-2 and TRBJ2-6; possibly TRBD1 for D (5 bases). The CDR3 sequence is 16 residues long. The V gene lost 4 bases and the J gene lost 1 base, with 11 bases spanning the gap. From germline, CDR1 is SGHTA and CDR2 FQGNSA. CDR3 DNA sequence: TGTGCCAGCAGCTCGTTAACAGGATCTGGGGCCAACGTCCTGACTTTC. Its translation: CASSSLTGSGANVLTF.

The rearrangement uses TRBV10-3 and TRBJ1-6; 9 nucleotides agree with TRBD1. CDR1 ENHRY and CDR2 SYGVKD come from the germline V gene. This CDR3 spans 16 amino acids. J was trimmed by 10 bases and V by 0 bases; bases with no gene match: 7. CDR3 in DNA: TGTGCCATCAGTGAGTCGACTCCGACAGGGGGATCACCCCTCCACTTT. Its protein is CAISESTPTGGSPLHF.

The chain has TRBV2 and TRBJ2-3; maybe TRBD2 (5 bases). The CDR3 totals 16 residues. The V end lost 5 bases, the J end lost 1 base, and 16 bases lay between the germline ends. Germline V gives CDR1 SNHLY, CDR2 FYNNEI. This CDR3 reads CASSFRAGSGTDTQYF. The DNA for the CDR3 is TGTGCCAGCAGTTTTAGGGCTGGGAGCGGCACAGATACGCAGTATTTT.

The chain recombines TRBV7-9 with TRBJ2-5; D is uncertain. The CDR3 runs to 12 residues. Trimming pared 1 base from V and 8 bases from J, leaving 8 bases between. Germline V gene lookup returns CDR1 SEHNR and CDR2 FQNEAQ (reference sequence). CDR3 loop: CASSLVQPTQYF. CDR3 nucleotide sequence: TGTGCCAGCAGCTTAGTACAACCTACCCAGTACTTC.

The chain couples TRBV27 to TRBJ2-3; weak D call: TRBD1 (5 bases). CDR1 and CDR2 (germline): MNHEY, SMNVEV (reference sequence). V shed 4 bases and J shed 6 bases, with 14 bases lying between them. This CDR3 region has 14 residues. This CDR3 is CASSYWGPDDTQYF. The CDR3 DNA is TGTGCCAGCAGTTACTGGGGCCCAGACGATACGCAGTATTTT.

The chain carries TRBV2 and TRBJ1-2; D is possibly TRBD1 (6 bases). The CDR3 consists of 13 residues. Germline V lookup: CDR1 SNHLY, CDR2 FYNNEI. V was clipped by 9 bases and J by 4 bases, with 15 bases between them. This CDR3 reads CASWPGQLYGYTF. The CDR3 DNA reads TGTGCCAGTTGGCCGGGACAACTCTATGGCTACACCTTC. The entire variable domain, with the rest obtained from reference TRBV2 and TRBJ1-2, is as follows: EPEVTQTPSHQVTQMGQEVILRCVPISNHLYFYWYRQILGQKVEFLVSFYNNEISEKSEIFDDQFSVERPDGSNFTLKIRSTKLEDSAMYFCASWPGQLYGYTFGSGTRLTVV.

This sequence joins TRBV5-6 and TRBJ1-4; D gene uncertain. Germline CDR1 reads SGHDT; CDR2 reads YYEEEE. V gave up 4 bases and J gave up 4 bases, with 11 bases separating them. The CDR3 extends over 14 amino acids. The CDR3 reads CASSGGPVNEKLFF. In nucleotides, the CDR3 is TGTGCCAGCAGCGGAGGCCCAGTTAATGAAAAACTGTTTTTT.

The chain joins TRBV10-3 to TRBJ2-4; D remains unclear. The germline CDR1 and CDR2 sequences are ENHRY and SYGVKD. This CDR3 is 15 amino acids long. With 0 bases removed from V and 0 bases from J, the gap between germline ends came to 6 bases. This chain's CDR3 is CAISESILAKNIQYF. CDR3 nucleotides: TGTGCCATCAGTGAGTCTATATTAGCCAAAAACATTCAGTACTTC.

The V gene is TRBV15, the J gene TRBJ2-1, with 14 bases matching TRBD2. The CDR3 is 17 residues long. Germline assignment: CDR1 LNHNV and CDR2 YYDKDF (reference sequence). V was pared by 5 bases and J by 1 base, with 4 bases of the junction left unmatched. The CDR3 sequence: CATSRRLAGGSYNEQFF. The DNA for the CDR3 is TGTGCCACCAGCCGCCGACTAGCGGGAGGGTCCTACAATGAGCAGTTCTTC.

This chain links TRBV4-3 with TRBJ2-7; D remains unclear. Germline V gene lookup returns CDR1 LGHNA and CDR2 YSLEER. The CDR3 totals 16 residues. V lost 1 base and J lost 2, with 15 bases in between. CDR3 sequence reads: CASSQVMGAVTYEQYF. DNA for the CDR3: TGCGCCAGCAGCCAAGTAATGGGCGCCGTCACCTACGAGCAGTACTTC.

The chain carries TRBV2 and TRBJ2-6, with D unresolved. The length of the CDR3 is 16 residues. Deletions cut 8 bases from V and 2 bases from J, with 16 bases between. Germline V lookup: CDR1 SNHLY, CDR2 FYNNEI. CDR3 sequence reads: CASAAARLTGANVLTF. The CDR3 DNA follows: TGTGCCAGCGCGGCCGCAAGGTTAACTGGGGCCAACGTCCTGACTTTC.

The chain carries TRBV3-1 (or the pseudogene TRBV3-2) and TRBJ2-3; D might be TRBD2 (7 bases). The CDR3 length is 19 residues. CDR1 and CDR2 (germline): LGHDT, YNNKEL (reference sequence). V lost 5 bases and J lost 3, with 27 bases in between. Here the CDR3 reads CASSNNTGGPRPFTDTQYF. For the CDR3, the DNA is TGTGCCAGCAGCAATAACACGGGGGGCCCGCGCCCTTTTACAGATACGCAGTATTTT.

The rearrangement links TRBV9 to TRBJ1-4; D call uncertain. V was cut by 0 bases and J by 8 bases, with 11 bases left in between. This CDR3 has 14 residues. Germline lookup yields CDR1 SGDLS and CDR2 YYNGEE. The CDR3 DNA reads as TGTGCCAGCAGCGTAGCCGGGGTTGGGGAAAAACTGTTTTTT. Protein: CASSVAGVGEKLFF.

The chain uses TRBV7-9 and TRBJ1-3, with 7 bases aligning to TRBD1. In germline, CDR1 is SEHNR, CDR2 FQNEAQ (reference sequence). This CDR3 comprises 14 residues. Trimming at V came to 5 bases and at J to 4 bases, leaving 5 bases not matched to a gene. CDR3 residues: CASSAPGQGNTIYF. CDR3 in DNA: TGTGCCAGCAGCGCCCCGGGACAGGGAAACACCATATATTTT.

The gene calls are TRBV5-1 and TRBJ2-3, with 10 bases that match TRBD1. Germline CDR1 reads SGHRS; CDR2 reads YFSETQ. This CDR3 contains 15 residues. Trimming took 4 bases from V and 4 from J; bases not matched to a gene: 6. CDR3 protein: CASSRDRGPADTQYF. The CDR3 DNA sequence: TGCGCCAGCAGCAGGGACAGGGGCCCCGCAGATACGCAGTATTTT.

This chain uses TRBV24-1 with TRBJ2-3; the match to TRBD2 covers 7 bases. With V trimmed by 3 bases and J by 3 bases, 5 bases remained unmatched. This CDR3 has 15 residues. Germline assignment: CDR1 KGHDR and CDR2 SFDVKD. In DNA, the CDR3 is TGTGCCACCAGTGATCCGGGAGGCACGACAGATACGCAGTATTTT. It specifies CATSDPGGTTDTQYF.

This clone was seen only a few times. The chain uses TRBV4-1 and TRBJ2-5, with D perhaps TRBD2 (5 bases). CDR1 and CDR2 (germline): MGHRA, YSYEKL. The V and J ends lost 1 base and 7 bases respectively, with 19 bases between them. The length of the CDR3 is 16 residues. The CDR3 sequence: CASSQVSTTLAGTQYF. The CDR3 nucleotides read TGCGCCAGCAGCCAAGTCTCGACTACTCTGGCGGGGACCCAGTACTTC.

The rearrangement uses TRBV10-3 and TRBJ2-1; D possibly corresponds to TRBD2 (6 bases). The CDR3 runs 15 residues. Germline V gene lookup returns CDR1 ENHRY and CDR2 SYGVKD. Trimming removed 2 bases from V and 4 bases from J, with 12 bases in between. The CDR3 here is CAISEVERAYNEQFF. As DNA, the CDR3 is TGTGCCATCAGTGAGGTAGAGCGGGCTTACAATGAGCAGTTCTTC.

In the case of this clone: Other DNA sequences in this sample translate to the same CDR3. The chain uses TRBV7-3 and TRBJ2-3; 13 bases line up with TRBD2. V trimming: 5 bases; J trimming: 4 bases; junction bases outside the gene matches: 3. Germline CDR1 is SGHTA and CDR2 is FQGTGA. The CDR3 consists of 15 residues. CDR3 in amino acids: CASSRLAGGADTQYF. The CDR3 nucleotides read TGTGCCAGCAGCCGACTAGCGGGAGGCGCAGATACGCAGTATTTT.

This chain joins TRBV27 and TRBJ1-1; a possible D gene is TRBD1 (6 bases). Germline V gene lookup returns CDR1 MNHEY and CDR2 SMNVEV (reference sequence). Between the trimmed V and J ends, which lost 3 bases and 1 base, there was a span of 12 bases. CDR3 length: 15 residues. This chain's CDR3 is CASSFGSGANTEAFF. In DNA, the CDR3 is TGTGCCAGCAGTTTTGGTTCAGGGGCGAACACTGAAGCTTTCTTT.

The chain joins TRBV5-1 to TRBJ2-3; D is uncertain. V lost 4 bases, J lost 1 base, and 7 bases lay in between. The germline V gene has CDR1 SGHRS and CDR2 YFSETQ. The CDR3 is 13 residues long. CDR3 sequence (DNA): TGCGCCAGCAGCCGGAGCGGCACAGATACGCAGTATTTT. As protein: CASSRSGTDTQYF. The entire variable domain, with the rest obtained from reference TRBV5-1 and TRBJ2-3, is as follows: KAGVTQTPRYLIKTRGQQVTLSCSPISGHRSVSWYQQTPGQGLQFLFEYFSETQRNKGNFPGRFSGRQFSNSRSEMNVSTLELGDSALYLCASSRSGTDTQYFGPGTRLTVL.